This T cell receptor (beta chain) appears in the sequencing data of a study of blood T cell repertoires in COVID-19. As for the study in general: From T cells, B-cell-depleted T cells, or PBMCs came the material, which was cDNA or gDNA.

With V trimmed by 6 bases and J by 4 bases, 8 bases remained unmatched. CDR1 is MNHEY, CDR2 SMNVEV, per germline (reference sequence). This CDR3 has 14 amino acids. Sequenced by immunoSEQ multiplex PCR; TCRdb stores in-frame clones only, minus some. This table has about 88,000 clones, about 91% appearing once. The chain recombines TRBV27 with TRBJ1-2, with 7 bases aligning to TRBD1. The TCR comes from a human donor with active COVID-19. The donor label of this sample is uncertain. The sequencing sample was made of peripheral blood. CDR3 loop: CASSRRGGGYGYTF. The CDR3 region has the DNA TGTGCCAGCAGCCGCAGAGGGGGCGGCTATGGCTACACCTTC.